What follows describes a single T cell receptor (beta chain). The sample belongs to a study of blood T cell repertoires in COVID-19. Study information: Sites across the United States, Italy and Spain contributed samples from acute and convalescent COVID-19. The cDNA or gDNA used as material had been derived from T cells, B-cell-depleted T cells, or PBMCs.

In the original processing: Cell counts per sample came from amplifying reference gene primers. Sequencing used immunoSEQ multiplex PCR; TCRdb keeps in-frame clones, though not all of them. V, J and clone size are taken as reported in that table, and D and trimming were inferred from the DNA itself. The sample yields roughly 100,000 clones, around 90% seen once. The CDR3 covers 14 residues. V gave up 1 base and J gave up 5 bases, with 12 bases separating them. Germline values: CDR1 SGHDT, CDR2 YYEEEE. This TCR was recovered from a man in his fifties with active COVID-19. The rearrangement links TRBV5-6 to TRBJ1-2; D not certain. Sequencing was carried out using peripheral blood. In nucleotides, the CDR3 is TGTGCCAGCAGCTTGTTCGACACTGATTATGGCTACACCTTC. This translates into CASSLFDTDYGYTF.